This TCR beta chain was recovered during a study of technical replicates of blood from a few donors. Libraries were prepared by immunoSEQ multiplex PCR; TCRdb keeps only in-frame clonotypes and omits some of them. The sample carries more than 70,000 clones, around 92% recorded once. Germline CDR1 and CDR2: SNHLY and FYNNEI. The CDR3 contains 13 residues. J lost 6 bases, V lost 8 bases, and 6 bases had no gene match. Material for sequencing was T cells isolated from PBMCs. The chain combines TRBV2 with TRBJ2-2, with 7 bases fitting TRBD1. The sequence derives from a human donor in good health. The CDR3 DNA sequence: TGTGCCAGCCGACAGGGACGGCCCGGGGAGCTGTTTTTT. Translating it yields CASRQGRPGELFF.